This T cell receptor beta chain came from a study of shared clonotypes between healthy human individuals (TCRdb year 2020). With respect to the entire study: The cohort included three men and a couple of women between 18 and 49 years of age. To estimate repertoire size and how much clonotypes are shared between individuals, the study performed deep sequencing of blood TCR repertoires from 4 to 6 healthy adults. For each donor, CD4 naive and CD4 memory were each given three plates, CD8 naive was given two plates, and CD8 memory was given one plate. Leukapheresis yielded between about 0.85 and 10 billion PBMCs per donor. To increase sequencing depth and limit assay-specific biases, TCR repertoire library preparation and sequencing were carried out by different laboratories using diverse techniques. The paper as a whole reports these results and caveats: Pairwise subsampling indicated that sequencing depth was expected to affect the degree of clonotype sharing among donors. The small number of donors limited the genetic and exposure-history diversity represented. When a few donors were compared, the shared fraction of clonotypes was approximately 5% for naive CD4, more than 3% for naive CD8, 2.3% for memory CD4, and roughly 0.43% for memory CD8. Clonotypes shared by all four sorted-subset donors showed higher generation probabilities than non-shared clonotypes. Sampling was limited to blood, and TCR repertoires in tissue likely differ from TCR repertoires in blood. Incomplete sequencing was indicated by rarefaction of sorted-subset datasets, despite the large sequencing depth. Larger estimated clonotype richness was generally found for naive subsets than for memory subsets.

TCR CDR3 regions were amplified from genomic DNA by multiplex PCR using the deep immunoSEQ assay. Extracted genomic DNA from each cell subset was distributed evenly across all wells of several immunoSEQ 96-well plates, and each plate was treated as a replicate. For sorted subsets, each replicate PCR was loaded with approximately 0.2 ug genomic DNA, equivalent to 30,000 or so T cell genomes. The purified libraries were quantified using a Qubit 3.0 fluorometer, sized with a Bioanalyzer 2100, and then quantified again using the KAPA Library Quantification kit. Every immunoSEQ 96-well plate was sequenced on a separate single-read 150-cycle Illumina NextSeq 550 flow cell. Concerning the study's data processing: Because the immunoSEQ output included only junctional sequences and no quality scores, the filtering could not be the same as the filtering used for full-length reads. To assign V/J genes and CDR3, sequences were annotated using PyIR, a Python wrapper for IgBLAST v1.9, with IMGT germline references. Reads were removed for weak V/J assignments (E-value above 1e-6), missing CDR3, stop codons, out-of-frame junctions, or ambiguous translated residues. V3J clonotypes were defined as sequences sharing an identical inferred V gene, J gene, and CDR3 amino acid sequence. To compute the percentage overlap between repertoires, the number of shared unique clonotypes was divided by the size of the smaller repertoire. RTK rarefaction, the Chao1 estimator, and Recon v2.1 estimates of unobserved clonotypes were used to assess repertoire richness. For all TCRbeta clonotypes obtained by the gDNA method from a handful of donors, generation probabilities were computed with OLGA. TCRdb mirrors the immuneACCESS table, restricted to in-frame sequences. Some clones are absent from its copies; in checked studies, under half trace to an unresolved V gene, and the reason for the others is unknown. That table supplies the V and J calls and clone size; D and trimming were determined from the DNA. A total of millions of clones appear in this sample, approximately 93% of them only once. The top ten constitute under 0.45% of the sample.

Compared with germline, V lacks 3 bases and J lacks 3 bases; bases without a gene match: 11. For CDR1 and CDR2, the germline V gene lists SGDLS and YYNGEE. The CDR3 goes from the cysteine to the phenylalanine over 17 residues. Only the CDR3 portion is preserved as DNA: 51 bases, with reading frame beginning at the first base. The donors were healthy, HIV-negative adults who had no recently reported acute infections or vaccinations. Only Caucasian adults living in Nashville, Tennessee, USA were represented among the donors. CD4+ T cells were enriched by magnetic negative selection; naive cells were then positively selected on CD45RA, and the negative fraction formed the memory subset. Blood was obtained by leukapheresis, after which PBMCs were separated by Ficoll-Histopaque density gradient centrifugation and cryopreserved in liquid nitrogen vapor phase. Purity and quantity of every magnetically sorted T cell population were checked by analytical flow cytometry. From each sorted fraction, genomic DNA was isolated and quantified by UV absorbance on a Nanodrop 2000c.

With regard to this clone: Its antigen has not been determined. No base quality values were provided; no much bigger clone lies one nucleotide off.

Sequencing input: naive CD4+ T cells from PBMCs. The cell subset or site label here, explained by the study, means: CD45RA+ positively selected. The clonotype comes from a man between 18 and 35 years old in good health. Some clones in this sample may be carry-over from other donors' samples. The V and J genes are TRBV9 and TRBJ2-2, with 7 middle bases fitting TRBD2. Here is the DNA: TGTGCCAGCAGCGCAGCGCGGATAGCGGGCCACACCGGGGAGCTGTTTTTT. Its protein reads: CASSAARIAGHTGELFF.